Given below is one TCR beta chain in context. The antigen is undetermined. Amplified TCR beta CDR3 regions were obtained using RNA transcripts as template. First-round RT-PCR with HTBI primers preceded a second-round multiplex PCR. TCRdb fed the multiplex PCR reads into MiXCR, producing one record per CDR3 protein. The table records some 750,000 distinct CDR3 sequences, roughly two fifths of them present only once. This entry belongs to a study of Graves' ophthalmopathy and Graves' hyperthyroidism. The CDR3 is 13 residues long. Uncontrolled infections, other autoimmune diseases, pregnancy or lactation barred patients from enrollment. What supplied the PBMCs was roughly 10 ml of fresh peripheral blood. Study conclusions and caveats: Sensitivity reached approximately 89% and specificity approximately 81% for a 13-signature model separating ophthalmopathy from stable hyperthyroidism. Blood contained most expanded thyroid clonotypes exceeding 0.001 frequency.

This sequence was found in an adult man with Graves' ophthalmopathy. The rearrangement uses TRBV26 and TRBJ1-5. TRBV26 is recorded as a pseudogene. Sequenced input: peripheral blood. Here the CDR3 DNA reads TGTGCCAGCAGTTCGTACGGGAGATCGCCCCAGCATTTT. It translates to CASSSYGRSPQHF.